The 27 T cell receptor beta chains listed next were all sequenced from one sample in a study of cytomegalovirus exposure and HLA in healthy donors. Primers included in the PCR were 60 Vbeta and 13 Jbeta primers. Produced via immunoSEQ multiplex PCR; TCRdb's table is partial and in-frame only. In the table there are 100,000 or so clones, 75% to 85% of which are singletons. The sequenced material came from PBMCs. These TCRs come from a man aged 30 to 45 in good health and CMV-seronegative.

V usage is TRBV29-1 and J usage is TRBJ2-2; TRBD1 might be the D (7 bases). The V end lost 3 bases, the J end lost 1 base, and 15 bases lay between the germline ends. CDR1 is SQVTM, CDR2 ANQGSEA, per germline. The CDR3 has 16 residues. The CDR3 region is CSVDISGGGNTGELFF. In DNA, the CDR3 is TGCAGCGTTGATATCTCAGGGGGAGGGAACACCGGGGAGCTGTTTTTT.

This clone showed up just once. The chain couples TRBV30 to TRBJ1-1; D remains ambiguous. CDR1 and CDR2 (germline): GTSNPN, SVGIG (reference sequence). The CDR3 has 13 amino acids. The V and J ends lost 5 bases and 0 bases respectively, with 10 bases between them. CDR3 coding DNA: TGTGCCTGGGCCCCCCAGTTGAACACTGAAGCTTTCTTT. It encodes CAWAPQLNTEAFF.

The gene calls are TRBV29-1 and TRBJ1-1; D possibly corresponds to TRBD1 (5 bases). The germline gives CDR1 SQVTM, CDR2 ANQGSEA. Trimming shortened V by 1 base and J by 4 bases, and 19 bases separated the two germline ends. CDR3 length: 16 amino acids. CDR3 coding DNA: TGCAGCGTTGAAGGTTCGGGATTGGGGGGAGGCACTGAAGCTTTCTTT. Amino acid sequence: CSVEGSGLGGGTEAFF.

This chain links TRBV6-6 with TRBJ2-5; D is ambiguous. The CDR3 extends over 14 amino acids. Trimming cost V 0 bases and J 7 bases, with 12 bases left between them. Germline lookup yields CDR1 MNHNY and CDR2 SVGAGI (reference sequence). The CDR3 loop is CASSYSKAPGTQYF. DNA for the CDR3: TGTGCCAGCAGTTACTCGAAAGCGCCCGGGACCCAGTACTTC.

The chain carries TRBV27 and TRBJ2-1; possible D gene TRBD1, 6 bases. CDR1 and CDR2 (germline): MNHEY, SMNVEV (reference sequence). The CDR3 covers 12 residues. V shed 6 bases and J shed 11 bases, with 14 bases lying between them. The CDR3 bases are TGTGCCAGCAGGGAAACCGGGACAAAGCAGTTCTTC. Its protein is CASRETGTKQFF.

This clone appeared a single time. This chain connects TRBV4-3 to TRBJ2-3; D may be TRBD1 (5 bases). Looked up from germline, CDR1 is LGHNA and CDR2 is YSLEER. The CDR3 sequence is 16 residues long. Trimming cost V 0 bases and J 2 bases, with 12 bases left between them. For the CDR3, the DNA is TGCGCCAGCAGCCAAGAGGGCGGACAAATCACAGATACGCAGTATTTT. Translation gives CASSQEGGQITDTQYF.

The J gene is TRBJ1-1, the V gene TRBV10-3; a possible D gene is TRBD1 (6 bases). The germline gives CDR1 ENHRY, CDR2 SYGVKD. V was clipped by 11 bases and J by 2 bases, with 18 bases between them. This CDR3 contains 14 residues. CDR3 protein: CAATSGHTNTEAFF. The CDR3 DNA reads TGTGCCGCGACGTCGGGACATACCAACACTGAAGCTTTCTTT.

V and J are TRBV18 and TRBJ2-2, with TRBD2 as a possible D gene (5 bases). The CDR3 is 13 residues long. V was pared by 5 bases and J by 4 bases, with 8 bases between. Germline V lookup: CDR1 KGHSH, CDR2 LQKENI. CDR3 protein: CASSSTSTGELFF. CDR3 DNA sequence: TGTGCCAGCTCATCAACTAGCACCGGGGAGCTGTTTTTT.

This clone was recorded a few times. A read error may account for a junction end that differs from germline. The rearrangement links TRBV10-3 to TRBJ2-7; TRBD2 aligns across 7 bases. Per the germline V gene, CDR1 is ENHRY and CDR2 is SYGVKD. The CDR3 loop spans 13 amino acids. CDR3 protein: CTTRGVGAYEQYF. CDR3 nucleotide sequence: TGCACGACCCGGGGGGTGGGAGCCTACGAGCAGTACTTC.

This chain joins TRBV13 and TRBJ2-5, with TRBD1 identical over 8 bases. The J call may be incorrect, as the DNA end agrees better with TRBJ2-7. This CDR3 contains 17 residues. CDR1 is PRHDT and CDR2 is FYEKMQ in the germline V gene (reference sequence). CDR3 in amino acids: CASSPTGPGTGFDEQYF. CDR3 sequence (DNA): TGTGCCAGCAGCCCCACCGGCCCCGGGACAGGCTTCGACGAGCAGTACTTC.

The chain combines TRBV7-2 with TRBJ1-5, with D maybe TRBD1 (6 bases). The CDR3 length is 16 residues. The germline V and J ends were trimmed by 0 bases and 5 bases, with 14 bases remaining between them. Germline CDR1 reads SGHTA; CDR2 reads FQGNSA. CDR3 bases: TGTGCCAGCAGCTTAGCTTCGAGGGGGGGCCATCAGCCCCAGCATTTT. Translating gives CASSLASRGGHQPQHF.

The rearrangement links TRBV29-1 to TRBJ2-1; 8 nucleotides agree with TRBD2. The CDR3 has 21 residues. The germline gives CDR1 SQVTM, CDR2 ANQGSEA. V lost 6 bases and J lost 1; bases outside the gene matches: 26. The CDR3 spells CSVPKSGRTSSQIGSYNEQFF. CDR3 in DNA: TGCAGCGTCCCGAAGTCGGGCCGGACTAGCAGTCAAATAGGTTCCTACAATGAGCAGTTCTTC.

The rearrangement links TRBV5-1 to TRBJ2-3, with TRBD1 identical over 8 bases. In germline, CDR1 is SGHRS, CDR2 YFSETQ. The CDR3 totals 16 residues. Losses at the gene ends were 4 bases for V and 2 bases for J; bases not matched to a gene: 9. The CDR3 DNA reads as TGCGCCAGCAGCCCCGGGACAGGCCGACTCACAGATACGCAGTATTTT. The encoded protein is CASSPGTGRLTDTQYF.

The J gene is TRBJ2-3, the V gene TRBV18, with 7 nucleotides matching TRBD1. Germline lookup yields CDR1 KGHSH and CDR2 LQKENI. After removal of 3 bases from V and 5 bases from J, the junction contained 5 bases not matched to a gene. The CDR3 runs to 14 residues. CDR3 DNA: TGTGCCAGCTCACCTGGACAGGTGAGAGATACGCAGTATTTT. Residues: CASSPGQVRDTQYF. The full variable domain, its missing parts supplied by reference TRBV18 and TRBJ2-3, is NAGVMQNPRHLVRRRGQEARLRCSPMKGHSHVYWYRQLPEEGLKFMVYLQKENIIDESGMPKERFSAEFPKEGPSILRIQQVVRGDSAAYFCASSPGQVRDTQYFGPGTRLTVL.

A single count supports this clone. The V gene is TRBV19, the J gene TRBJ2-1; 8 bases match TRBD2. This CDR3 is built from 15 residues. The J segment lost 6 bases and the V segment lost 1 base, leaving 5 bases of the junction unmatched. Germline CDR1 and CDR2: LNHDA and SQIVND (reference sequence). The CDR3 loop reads CASSIGGGRINEQFF. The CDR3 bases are TGTGCCAGTAGTATAGGTGGCGGGAGGATCAATGAGCAGTTCTTC.

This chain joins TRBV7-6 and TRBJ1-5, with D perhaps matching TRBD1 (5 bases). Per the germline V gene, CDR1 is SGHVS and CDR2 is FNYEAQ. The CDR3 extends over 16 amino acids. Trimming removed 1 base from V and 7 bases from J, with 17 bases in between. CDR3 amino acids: CASSLGDLRGKQPQHF. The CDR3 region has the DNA TGTGCCAGCAGCTTAGGGGACTTGCGGGGAAAACAGCCCCAGCATTTT.

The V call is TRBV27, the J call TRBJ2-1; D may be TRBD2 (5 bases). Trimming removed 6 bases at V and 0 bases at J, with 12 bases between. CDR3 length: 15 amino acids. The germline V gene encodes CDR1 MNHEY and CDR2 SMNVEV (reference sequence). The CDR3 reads CASSFGLPSYNEQFF. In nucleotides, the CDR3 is TGTGCCAGCAGCTTCGGACTCCCCTCCTACAATGAGCAGTTCTTC.

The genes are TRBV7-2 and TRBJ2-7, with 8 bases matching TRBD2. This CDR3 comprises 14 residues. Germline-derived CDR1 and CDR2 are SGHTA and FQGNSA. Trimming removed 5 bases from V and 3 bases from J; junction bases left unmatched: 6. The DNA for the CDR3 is TGTGCCAGCAGCCCAGGACTAGCAAACTACGAGCAGTACTTC. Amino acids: CASSPGLANYEQYF.

CDR3: CASSLALTLTASSYEQYF. In DNA form, the CDR3 reads TGTGCCAGCAGCTTGGCACTCACGTTGACGGCTAGCTCCTACGAGCAGTACTTC. This sequence joins TRBV5-8 and TRBJ2-7, with unresolved D. The CDR3 totals 18 residues. The germline V gene has CDR1 SGHTS and CDR2 YDEGEE. Trimming removed 0 bases at V and 0 bases at J, with 19 bases between.

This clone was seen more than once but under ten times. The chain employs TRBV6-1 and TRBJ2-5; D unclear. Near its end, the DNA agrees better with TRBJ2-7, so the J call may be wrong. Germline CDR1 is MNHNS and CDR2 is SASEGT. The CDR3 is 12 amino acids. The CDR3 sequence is CASSVLESEQYF. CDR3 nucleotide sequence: TGTGCCAGCAGTGTTCTAGAATCCGAGCAGTACTTC.

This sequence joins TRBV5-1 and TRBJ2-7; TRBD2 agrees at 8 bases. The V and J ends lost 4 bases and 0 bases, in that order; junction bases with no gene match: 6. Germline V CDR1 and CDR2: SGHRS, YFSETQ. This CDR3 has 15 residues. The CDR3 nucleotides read TGCGCCAGCAGCCCCCTAAGCGGGAGCTCCTACGAGCAGTACTTC. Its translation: CASSPLSGSSYEQYF.

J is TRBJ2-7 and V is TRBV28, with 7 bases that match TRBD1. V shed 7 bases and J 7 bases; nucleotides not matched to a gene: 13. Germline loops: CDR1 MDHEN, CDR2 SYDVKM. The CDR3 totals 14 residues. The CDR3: CASILGTASGEQYF. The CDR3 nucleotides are TGTGCCAGCATACTCGGGACAGCCTCGGGGGAGCAGTACTTC.

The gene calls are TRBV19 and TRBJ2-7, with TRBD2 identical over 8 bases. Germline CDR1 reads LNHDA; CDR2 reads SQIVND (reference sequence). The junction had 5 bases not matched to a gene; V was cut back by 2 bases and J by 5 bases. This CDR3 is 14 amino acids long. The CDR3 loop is CASSISGRSHEQYF. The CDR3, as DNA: TGTGCCAGTAGTATAAGCGGGAGATCCCACGAGCAGTACTTC.

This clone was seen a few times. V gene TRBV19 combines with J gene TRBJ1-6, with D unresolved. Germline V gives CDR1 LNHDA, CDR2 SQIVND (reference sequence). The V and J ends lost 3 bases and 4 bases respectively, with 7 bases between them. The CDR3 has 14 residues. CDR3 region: CASSMREYNSPLHF. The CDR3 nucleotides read TGTGCCAGTAGTATGAGGGAATATAATTCACCCCTCCACTTT.

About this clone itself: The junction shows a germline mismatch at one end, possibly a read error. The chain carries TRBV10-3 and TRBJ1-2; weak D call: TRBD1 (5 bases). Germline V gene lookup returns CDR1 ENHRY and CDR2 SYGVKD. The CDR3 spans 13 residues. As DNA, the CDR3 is TGTGCCATAAGTGGGGCGGGAGGCTATGGCTACACCTTC. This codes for CAISGAGGYGYTF.

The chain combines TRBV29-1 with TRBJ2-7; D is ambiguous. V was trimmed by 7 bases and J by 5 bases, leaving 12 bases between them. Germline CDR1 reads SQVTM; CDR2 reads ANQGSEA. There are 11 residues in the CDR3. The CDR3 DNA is TGCAGCGCTTTGACTTCGGACGAGCAGTACTTC. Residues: CSALTSDEQYF.

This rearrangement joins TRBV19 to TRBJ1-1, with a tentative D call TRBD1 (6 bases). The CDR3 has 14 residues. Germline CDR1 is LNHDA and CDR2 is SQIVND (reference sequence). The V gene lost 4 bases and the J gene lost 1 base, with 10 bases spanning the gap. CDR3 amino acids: CASSTGDTNTEAFF. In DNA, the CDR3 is TGTGCCAGTAGTACAGGGGACACGAACACTGAAGCTTTCTTT.